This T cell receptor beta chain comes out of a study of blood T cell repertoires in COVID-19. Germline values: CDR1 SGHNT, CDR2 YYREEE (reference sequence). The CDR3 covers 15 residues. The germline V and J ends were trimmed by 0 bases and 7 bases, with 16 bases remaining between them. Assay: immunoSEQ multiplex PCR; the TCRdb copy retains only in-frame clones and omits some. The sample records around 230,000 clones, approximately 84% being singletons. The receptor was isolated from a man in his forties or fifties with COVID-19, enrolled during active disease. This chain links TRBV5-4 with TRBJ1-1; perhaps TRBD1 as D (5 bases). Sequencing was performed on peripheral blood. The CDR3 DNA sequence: TGTGCCAGCAGCTTGGCTGGGGGGAGCGGCGGTGAAGCTTTCTTT. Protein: CASSLAGGSGGEAFF.